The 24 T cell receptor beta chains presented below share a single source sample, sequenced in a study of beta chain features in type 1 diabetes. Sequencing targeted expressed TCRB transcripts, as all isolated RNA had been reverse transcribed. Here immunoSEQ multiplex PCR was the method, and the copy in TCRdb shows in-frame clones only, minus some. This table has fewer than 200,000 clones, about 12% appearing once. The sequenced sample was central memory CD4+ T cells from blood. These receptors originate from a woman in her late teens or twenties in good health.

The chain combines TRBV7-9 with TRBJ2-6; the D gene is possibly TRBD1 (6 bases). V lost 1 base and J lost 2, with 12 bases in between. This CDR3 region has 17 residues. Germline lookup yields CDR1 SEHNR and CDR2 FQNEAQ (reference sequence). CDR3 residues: CASSLVWGLAGANVLTF. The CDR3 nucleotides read TGTGCCAGCAGCTTAGTTTGGGGGCTCGCTGGGGCCAACGTCCTGACTTTC.

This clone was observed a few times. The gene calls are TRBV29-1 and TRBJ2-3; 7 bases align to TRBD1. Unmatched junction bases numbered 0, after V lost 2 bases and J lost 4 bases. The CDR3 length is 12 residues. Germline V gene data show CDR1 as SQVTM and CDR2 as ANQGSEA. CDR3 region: CSVEQGADTQYF. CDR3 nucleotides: TGCAGCGTTGAACAGGGGGCAGATACGCAGTATTTT.

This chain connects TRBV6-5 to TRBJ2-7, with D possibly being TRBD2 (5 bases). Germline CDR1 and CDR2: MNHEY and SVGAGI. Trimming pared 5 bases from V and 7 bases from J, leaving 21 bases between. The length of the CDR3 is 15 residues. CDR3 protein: CASSPIIGNPGEQYF. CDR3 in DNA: TGTGCCAGCAGTCCCATAATCGGGAATCCCGGGGAGCAGTACTTC.

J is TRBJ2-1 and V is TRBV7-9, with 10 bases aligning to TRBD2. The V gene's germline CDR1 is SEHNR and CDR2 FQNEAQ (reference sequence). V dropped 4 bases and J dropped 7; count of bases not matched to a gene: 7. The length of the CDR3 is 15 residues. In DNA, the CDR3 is TGTGCCAGCAGCTCTCCGGGACTAGCGAGGAATGAGCAGTTCTTC. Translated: CASSSPGLARNEQFF. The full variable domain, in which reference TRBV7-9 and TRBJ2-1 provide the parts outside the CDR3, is DTGVSQNPRHKITKRGQNVTFRCDPISEHNRLYWYRQTLGQGPEFLTYFQNEAQLEKSRLLSDRFSAERPKGSFSTLEIQRTEQGDSAMYLCASSSPGLARNEQFFGPGTRLTVL.

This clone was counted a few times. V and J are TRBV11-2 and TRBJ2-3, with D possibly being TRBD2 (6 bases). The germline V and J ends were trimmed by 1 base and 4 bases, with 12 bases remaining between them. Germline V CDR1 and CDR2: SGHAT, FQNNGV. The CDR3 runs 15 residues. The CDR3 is CASSLGPTGADTQYF. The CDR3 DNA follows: TGTGCCAGCAGCTTAGGTCCGACGGGAGCAGATACGCAGTATTTT.

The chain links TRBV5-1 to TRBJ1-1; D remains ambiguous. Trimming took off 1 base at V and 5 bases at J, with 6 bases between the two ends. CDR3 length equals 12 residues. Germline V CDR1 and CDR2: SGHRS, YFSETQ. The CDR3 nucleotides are TGCGCCAGCAGCTTGTCGGGAACTGAAGCTTTCTTT. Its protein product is CASSLSGTEAFF.

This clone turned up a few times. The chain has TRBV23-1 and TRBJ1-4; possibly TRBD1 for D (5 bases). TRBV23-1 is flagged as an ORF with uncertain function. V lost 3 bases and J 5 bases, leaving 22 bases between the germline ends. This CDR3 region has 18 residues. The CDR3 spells CASSHMESDRAPNEKLFF. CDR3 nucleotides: TGCGCCAGCAGTCATATGGAAAGCGACAGAGCCCCAAATGAAAAACTGTTTTTT.

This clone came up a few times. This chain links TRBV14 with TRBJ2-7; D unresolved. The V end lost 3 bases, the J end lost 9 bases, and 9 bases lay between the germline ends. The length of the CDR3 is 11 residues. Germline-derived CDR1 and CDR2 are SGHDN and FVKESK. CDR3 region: CASSHGEVQYF. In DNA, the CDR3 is TGTGCCAGCAGCCACGGAGAAGTGCAGTACTTC. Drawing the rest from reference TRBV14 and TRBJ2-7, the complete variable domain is EAGVTQFPSHSVIEKGQTVTLRCDPISGHDNLYWYRRVMGKEIKFLLHFVKESKQDESGMPNNRFLAERTGGTYSTLKVQPAELEDSGVYFCASSHGEVQYFGPGTRLTVT.

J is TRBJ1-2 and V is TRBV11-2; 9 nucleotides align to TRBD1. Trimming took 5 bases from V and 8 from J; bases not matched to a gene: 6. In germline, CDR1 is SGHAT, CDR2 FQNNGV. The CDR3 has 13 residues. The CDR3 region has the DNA TGTGCCAGCAGCCAGGGACAGGGTAACGGCTACACCTTC. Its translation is CASSQGQGNGYTF.

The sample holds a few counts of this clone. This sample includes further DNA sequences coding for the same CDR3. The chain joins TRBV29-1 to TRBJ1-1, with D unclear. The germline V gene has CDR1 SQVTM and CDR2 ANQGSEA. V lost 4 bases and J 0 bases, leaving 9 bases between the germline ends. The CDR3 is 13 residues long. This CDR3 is CSVGADMNTEAFF. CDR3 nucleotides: TGCAGCGTTGGGGCAGATATGAACACTGAAGCTTTCTTT.

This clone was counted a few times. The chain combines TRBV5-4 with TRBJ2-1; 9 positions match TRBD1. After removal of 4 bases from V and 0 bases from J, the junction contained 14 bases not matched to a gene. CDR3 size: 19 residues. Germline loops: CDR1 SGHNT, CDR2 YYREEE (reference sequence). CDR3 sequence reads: CASSPGQGPKRSSYNEQFF. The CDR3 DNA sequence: TGTGCCAGCAGCCCCGGACAGGGGCCAAAGAGAAGCTCCTACAATGAGCAGTTCTTC.

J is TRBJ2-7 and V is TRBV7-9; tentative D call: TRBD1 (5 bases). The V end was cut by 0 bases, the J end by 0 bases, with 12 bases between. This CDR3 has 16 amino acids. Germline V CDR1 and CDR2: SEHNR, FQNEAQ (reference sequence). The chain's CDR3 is CASSLAVTVPSYEQYF. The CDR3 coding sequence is TGTGCCAGCAGCTTAGCTGTGACAGTTCCCTCCTACGAGCAGTACTTC.

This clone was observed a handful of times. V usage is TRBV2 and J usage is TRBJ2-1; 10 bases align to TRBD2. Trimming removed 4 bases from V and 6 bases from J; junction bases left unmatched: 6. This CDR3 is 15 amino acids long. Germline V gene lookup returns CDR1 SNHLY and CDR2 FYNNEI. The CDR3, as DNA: TGTGCCAGCAGTGCAAAAAGGACTAGCGGCAATGAGCAGTTCTTC. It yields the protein CASSAKRTSGNEQFF.

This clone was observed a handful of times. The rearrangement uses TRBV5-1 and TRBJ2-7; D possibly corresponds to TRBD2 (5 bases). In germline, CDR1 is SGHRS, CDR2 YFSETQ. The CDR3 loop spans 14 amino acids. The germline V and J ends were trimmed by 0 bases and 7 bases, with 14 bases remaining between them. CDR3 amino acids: CASSLVASSGEQYF. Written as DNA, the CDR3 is TGCGCCAGCAGCTTGGTGGCAAGCTCGGGGGAGCAGTACTTC.

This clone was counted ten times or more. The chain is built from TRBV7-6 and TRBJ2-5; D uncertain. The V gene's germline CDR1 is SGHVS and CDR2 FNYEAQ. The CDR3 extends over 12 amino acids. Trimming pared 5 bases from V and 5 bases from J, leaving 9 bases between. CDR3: CASSPQLETQYF. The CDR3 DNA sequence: TGTGCCAGCAGCCCGCAGTTGGAGACCCAGTACTTC.

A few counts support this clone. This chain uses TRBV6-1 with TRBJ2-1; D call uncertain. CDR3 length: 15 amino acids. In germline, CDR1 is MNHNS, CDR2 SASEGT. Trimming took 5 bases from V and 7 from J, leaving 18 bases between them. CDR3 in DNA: TGTGCCAGCAGTCCTCTGTTGCCGACTGGGAATGAGCAGTTCTTC. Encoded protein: CASSPLLPTGNEQFF.

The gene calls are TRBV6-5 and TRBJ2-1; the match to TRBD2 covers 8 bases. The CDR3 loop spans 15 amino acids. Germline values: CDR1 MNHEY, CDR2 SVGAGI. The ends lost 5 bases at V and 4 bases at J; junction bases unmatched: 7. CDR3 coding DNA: TGTGCCAGCAGTCTACAACTAGCGGTGTACAATGAGCAGTTCTTC. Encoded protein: CASSLQLAVYNEQFF.

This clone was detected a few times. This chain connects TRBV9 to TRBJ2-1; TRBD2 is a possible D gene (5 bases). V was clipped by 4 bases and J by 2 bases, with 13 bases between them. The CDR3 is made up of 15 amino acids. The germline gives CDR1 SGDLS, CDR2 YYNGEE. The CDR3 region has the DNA TGTGCCAGCAGCCCGAGGGAGAAGACCTACAATGAGCAGTTCTTC. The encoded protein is CASSPREKTYNEQFF.

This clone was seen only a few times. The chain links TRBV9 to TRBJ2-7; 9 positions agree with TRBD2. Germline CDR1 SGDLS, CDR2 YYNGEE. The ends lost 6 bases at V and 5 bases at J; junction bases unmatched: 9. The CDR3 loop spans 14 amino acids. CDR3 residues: CASTKTSGEDEQYF. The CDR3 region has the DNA TGTGCCAGCACCAAGACTAGCGGAGAGGACGAGCAGTACTTC.

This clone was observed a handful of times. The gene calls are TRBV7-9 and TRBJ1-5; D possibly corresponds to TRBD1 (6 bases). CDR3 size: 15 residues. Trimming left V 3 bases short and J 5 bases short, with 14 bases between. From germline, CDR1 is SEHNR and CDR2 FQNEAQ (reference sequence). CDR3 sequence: CASSFSDSYYQPQHF. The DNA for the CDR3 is TGTGCCAGCAGCTTTTCGGACAGTTACTATCAGCCCCAGCATTTT.

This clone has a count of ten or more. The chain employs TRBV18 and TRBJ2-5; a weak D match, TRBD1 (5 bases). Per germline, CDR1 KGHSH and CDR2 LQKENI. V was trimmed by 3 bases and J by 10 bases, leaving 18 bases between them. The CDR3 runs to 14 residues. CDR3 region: CASSPASLWQGQYF. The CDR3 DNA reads TGTGCCAGCTCACCGGCCAGCCTTTGGCAGGGCCAGTACTTC.

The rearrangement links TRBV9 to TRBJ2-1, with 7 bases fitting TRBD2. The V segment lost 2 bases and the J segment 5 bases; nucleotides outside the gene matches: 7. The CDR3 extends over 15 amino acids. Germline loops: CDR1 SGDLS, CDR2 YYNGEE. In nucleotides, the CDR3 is TGTGCCAGCAGCGTGTTCACTAGCGCCAACAATGAGCAGTTCTTC. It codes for CASSVFTSANNEQFF.

In nucleotides, the CDR3 is TGTGCCAGCAGCTTGGTGGCAGAGACCCAGTACTTC. It codes for CASSLVAETQYF. The V gene is TRBV5-4, the J gene TRBJ2-5; D not certain. The CDR3 totals 12 residues. Per germline, CDR1 SGHNT and CDR2 YYREEE (reference sequence). The V end was cut by 0 bases, the J end by 4 bases, with 4 bases between.

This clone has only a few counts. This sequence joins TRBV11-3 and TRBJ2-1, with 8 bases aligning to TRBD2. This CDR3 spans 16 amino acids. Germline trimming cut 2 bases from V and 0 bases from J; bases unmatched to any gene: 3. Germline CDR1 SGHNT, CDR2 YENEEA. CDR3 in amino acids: CASSLQSGSSYNEQFF. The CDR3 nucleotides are TGTGCCAGCAGCTTACAGAGCGGGAGCTCCTACAATGAGCAGTTCTTC.